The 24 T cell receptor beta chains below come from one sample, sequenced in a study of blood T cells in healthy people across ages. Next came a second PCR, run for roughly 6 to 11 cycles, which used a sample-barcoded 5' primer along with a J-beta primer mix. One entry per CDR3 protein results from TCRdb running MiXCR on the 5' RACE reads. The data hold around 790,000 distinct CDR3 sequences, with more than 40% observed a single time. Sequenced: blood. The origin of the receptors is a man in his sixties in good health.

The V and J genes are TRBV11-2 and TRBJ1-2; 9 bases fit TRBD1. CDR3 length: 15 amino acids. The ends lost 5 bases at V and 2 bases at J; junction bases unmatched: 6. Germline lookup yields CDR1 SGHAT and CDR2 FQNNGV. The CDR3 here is CASSSGDRANYGYTF. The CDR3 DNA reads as TGTGCCAGCAGCAGCGGGGACAGGGCGAACTATGGCTACACCTTC.

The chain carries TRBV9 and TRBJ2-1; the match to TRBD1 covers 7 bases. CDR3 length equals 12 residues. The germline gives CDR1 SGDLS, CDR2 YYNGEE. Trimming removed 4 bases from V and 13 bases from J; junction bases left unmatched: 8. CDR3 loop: CASSTRQGPQFF. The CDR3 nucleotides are TGTGCCAGCAGCACCAGACAGGGACCTCAGTTCTTC.

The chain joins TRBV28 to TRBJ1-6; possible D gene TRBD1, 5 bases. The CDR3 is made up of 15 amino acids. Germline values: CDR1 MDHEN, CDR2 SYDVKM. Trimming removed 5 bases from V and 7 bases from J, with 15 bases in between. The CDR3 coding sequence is TGTGCCAGCAGTAATACCAGGGTTTCGAATTCACCCCTCCACTTT. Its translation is CASSNTRVSNSPLHF.

This CDR3 reads CASSASGGRNIQYF. CDR3 nucleotides: TGTGCCAGCAGCGCGAGCGGCGGGCGAAACATTCAGTACTTC. This sequence joins TRBV7-9 and TRBJ2-4; weak D call: TRBD2 (5 bases). V was clipped by 5 bases and J by 6 bases, with 14 bases between them. Germline CDR1 SEHNR, CDR2 FQNEAQ (reference sequence). CDR3 length: 14 residues.

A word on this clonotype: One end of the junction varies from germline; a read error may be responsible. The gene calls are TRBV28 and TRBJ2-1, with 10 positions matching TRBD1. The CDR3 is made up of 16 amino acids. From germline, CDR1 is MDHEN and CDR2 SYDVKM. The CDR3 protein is CAGSSLDRGSHNEQFF. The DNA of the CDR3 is TGTGCCGGCAGTTCGCTGGACAGGGGGTCGCACAATGAGCAGTTCTTC.

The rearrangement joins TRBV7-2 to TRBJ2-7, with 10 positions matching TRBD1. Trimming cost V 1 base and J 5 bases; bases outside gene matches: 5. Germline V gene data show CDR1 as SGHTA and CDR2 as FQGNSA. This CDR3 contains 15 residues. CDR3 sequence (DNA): TGTGCCAGCAGCTTAGTCCTGACAGGGGGCCACGAGCAGTACTTC. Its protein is CASSLVLTGGHEQYF.

This CDR3 is CASSQDRGNDEQFF. CDR3 DNA sequence: TGCGCCAGCAGCCAGGACAGGGGGAATGACGAGCAGTTCTTC. The V and J genes are TRBV5-1 and TRBJ2-1; 10 nucleotides agree with TRBD1. Trimming took 4 bases from V and 10 from J; bases not matched to a gene: 8. The CDR3 totals 14 residues. The germline gives CDR1 SGHRS, CDR2 YFSETQ.

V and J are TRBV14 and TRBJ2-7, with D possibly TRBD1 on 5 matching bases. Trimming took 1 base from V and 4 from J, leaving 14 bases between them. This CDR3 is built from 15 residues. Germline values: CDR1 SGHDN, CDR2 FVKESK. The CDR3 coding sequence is TGTGCCAGCAGCCAAGGTCGGCGGCAGGGATACGAGCAGTACTTC. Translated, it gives CASSQGRRQGYEQYF.

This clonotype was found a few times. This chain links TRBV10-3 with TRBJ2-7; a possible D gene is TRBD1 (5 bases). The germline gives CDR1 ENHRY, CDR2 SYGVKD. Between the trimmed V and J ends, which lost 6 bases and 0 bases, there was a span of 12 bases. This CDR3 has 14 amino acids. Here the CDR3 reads CAIRDTSSSYEQYF. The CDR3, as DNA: TGTGCCATCAGGGACACCTCCAGCTCCTACGAGCAGTACTTC.

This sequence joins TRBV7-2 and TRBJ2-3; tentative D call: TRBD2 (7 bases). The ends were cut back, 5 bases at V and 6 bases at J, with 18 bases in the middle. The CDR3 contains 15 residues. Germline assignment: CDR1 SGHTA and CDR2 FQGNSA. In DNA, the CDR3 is TGTGCCAGCAGCCCTGGGAGGGGGACCGGGGATACGCAGTATTTT. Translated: CASSPGRGTGDTQYF.

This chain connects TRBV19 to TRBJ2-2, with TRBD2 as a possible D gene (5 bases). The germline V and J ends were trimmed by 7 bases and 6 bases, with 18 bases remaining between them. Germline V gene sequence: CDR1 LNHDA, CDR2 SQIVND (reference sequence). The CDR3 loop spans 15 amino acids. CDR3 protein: CASKARTGPAGELFF. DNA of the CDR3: TGTGCCAGTAAGGCCAGGACTGGGCCCGCCGGGGAGCTGTTTTTT.

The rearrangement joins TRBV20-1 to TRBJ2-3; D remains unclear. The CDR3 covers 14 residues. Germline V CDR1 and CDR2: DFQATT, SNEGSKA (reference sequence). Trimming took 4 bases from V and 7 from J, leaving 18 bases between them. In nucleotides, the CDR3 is TGCAGTGCTACGCGGCCCCCGCCGCAGTATACGCAGTATTTT. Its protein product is CSATRPPPQYTQYF.

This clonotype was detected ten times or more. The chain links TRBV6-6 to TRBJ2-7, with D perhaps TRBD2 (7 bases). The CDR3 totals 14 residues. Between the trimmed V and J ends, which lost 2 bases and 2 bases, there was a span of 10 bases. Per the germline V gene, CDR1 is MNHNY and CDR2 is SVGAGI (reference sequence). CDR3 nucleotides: TGTGCCAGCAGTTACAAGGGGGGGACCTACGAGCAGTACTTC. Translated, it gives CASSYKGGTYEQYF.

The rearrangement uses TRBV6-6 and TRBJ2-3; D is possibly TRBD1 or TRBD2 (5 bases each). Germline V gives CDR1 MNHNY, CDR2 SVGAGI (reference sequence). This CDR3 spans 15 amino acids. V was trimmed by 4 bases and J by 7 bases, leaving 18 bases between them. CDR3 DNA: TGTGCCAGCAGTTCTCCCGGGCTAGCAGGGTATACGCAGTATTTT. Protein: CASSSPGLAGYTQYF.

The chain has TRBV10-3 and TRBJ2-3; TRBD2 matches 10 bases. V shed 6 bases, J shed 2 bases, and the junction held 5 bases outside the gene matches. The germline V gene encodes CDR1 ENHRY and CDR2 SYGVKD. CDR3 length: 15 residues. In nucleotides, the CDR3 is TGTGCCATCAGCATTAGCGGGGGGACCACAGATACGCAGTATTTT. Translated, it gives CAISISGGTTDTQYF.

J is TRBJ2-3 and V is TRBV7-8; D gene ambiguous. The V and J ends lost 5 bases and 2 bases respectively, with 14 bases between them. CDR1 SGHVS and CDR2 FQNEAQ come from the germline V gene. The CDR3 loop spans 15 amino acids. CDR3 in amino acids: CASSPQSISTDTQYF. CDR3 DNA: TGTGCCAGCAGCCCCCAAAGTATATCCACAGATACGCAGTATTTT.

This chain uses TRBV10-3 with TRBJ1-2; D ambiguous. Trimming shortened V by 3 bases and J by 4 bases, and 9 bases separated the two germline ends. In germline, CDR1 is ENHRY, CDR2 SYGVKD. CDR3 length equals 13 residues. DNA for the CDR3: TGTGCCATCAGTGACGTAACGGTCTATGGCTACACCTTC. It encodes CAISDVTVYGYTF.

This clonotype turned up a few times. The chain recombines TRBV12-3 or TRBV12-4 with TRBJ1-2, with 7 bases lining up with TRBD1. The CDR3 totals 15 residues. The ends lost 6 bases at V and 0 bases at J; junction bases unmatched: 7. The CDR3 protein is CASRKGTAANYGYTF. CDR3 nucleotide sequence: TGTGCCAGCAGAAAGGGGACAGCCGCTAACTATGGCTACACCTTC.

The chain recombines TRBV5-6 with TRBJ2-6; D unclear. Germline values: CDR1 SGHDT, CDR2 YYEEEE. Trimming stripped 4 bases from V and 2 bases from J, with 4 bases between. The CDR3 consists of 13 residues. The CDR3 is CASSETGANVLTF. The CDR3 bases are TGTGCCAGCAGCGAGACTGGGGCCAACGTCCTGACTTTC. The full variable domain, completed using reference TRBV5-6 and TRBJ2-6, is DAGVTQSPTHLIKTRGQQVTLRCSPKSGHDTVSWYQQALGQGPQFIFQYYEEEERQRGNFPDRFSGHQFPNYSSELNVNALLLGDSALYLCASSETGANVLTFGAGSRLTVL.

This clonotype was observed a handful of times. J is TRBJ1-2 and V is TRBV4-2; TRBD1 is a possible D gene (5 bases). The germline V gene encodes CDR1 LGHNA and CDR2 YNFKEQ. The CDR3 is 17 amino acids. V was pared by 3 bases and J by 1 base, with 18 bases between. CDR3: CASSQLSGTRDNYGYTF. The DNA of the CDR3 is TGTGCCAGCAGCCAGCTCTCCGGGACTAGGGATAACTATGGCTACACCTTC.

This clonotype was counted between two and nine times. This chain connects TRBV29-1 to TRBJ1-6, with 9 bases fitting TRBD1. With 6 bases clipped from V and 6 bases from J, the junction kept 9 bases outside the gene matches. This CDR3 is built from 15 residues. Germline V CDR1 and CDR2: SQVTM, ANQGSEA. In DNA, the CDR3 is TGCAGCGTCGACTGGACAGGGGCCTTTAATTCACCCCTCCACTTT. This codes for CSVDWTGAFNSPLHF.

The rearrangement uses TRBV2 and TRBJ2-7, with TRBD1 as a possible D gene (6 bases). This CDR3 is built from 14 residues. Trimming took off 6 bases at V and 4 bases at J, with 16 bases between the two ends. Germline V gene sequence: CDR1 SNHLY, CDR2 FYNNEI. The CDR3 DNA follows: TGTGCCAGCAGCCAAACCGGGACAAATTACGAGCAGTACTTC. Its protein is CASSQTGTNYEQYF. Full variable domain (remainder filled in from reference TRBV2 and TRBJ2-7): EPEVTQTPSHQVTQMGQEVILRCVPISNHLYFYWYRQILGQKVEFLVSFYNNEISEKSEIFDDQFSVERPDGSNFTLKIRSTKLEDSAMYFCASSQTGTNYEQYFGPGTRLTVT.

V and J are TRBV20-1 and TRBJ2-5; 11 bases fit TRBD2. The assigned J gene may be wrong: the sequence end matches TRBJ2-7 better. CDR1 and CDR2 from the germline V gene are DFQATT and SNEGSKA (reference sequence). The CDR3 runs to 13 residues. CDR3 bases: TGCAGTGCTAGAGCTAGCGGGAGGTTCGAGCAGTACTTC. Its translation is CSARASGRFEQYF.

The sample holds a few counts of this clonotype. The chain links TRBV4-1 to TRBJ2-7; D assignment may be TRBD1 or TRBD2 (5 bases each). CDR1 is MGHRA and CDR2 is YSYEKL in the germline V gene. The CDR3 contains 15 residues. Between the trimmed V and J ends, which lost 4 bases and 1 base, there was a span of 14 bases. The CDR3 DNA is TGCGCCAGCAGCCCGGGACGGCCGTTTTCCTACGAGCAGTACTTC. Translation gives CASSPGRPFSYEQYF.